This TCR beta chain originates from a study of regulatory T cells in long-lasting Graves disease. The wider study: Graves' patients, newly diagnosed, had taken antithyroid drugs under 3 months.

The germline CDR1 and CDR2 sequences are LNHNV and YYDKDF (reference sequence). The CDR3 sequence is 13 residues long. Trimming took off 5 bases at V and 5 bases at J, with 12 bases between the two ends. Combining iRepertoire HTBI primers with Arm-PCR of CDR3 regions, the authors built TCR beta libraries. TCRdb re-analysed the multiplex PCR reads in MiXCR, keeping a single row per CDR3 protein. In the table there are 450,000 to 700,000 distinct CDR3 sequences, about 13% of which are singletons. As to time point: newly diagnosed GD, antithyroid drugs for less than 3 months. With RNA extracted from PBMCs as input, the TCR library was made. This sample also belongs to another study, concerning T cells in Graves' hyperthyroidism and ophthalmopathy. From that study: Blood also contained most expanded thyroid clonotypes above 0.001.

V and J are TRBV15 and TRBJ2-5; TRBD2 is a possible D gene (5 bases). The input for sequencing was peripheral blood mononuclear cells (PBMCs), taken at new diagnosis, from a patient treated with antithyroid drugs. The TCR was taken from a man aged 25-45 years with Graves disease. The CDR3 reads CATSLVAMETQYF. Written as DNA, the CDR3 is TGTGCCACCAGCTTGGTAGCGATGGAGACCCAGTACTTC.